This T cell receptor (beta chain) stems from a study of blood T cells in healthy people across ages. Combining a sample-barcoded 5' primer with a J-beta primer mix, a second PCR ran for about 6 to 11 cycles. Template switching added a 12-random-nucleotide identifier to every cDNA molecule. From each sample, at least 3 million paired-end reads containing CDR3 were obtained. TCRdb called the 5' RACE reads again in MiXCR, with one record for every CDR3 protein. The sample has approximately 900,000 distinct CDR3 sequences, under 50% seen once. V was trimmed by 1 base and J by 8 bases, leaving 15 bases between them. In germline, CDR1 is SGHRS, CDR2 YFSETQ. The CDR3 spans 14 residues. Study-level points and caveats: Because sorting was not performed, PBMCs prevented conclusive naive versus antigen-experienced comparison. TCR beta diversity, measured per million T cells, fell in a roughly linear way with age.

Of note for this clonotype: What it binds is not known.

Source material: blood. This sequence was found in a man aged 25-40 years in good health. This chain uses TRBV5-1 with TRBJ1-2; D unclear. Written as DNA, the CDR3 is TGCGCCAGCAGCTTGATAGACGGCCAAGGGGGCTACACCTTC. As protein: CASSLIDGQGGYTF.